Listed here is a single T cell receptor (beta chain). This sample stems from a study of a mutant IDH1 vaccine in newly diagnosed glioma. Time point in this sample: baseline, week 1 (first vaccination visit). The treatment here: pre-vaccination baseline after standard-of-care therapy. In germline, CDR1 is MGHRA, CDR2 YSYEKL. The germline V and J ends were trimmed by 7 bases and 0 bases, with 12 bases remaining between them. This CDR3 has 15 residues. Sequencing used immunoSEQ multiplex PCR; TCRdb keeps in-frame clones, though not all of them. The table records about 34,000 clones, about 80% of them present only once.

The specimen was peripheral blood mononuclear cells (PBMCs), collected from a glioma patient treated with radiotherapy, temozolomide or both. This TCR was sampled from a man aged 50-59 years with glioma. Some clones in this sample may be carry-over from other donors' samples. The gene calls are TRBV4-1 and TRBJ1-4; D remains ambiguous. The CDR3 DNA follows: TGCGCCAGCACACTTACCGGTGCAACTAATGAAAAACTGTTTTTT. Translation: CASTLTGATNEKLFF.